These T cell receptor beta chains were read from a single sample in a study of technical replicates of blood from several donors. Here immunoSEQ multiplex PCR was the method, and the copy in TCRdb shows in-frame clones only, minus some. The sample yields about 48,000 clones, roughly 90% seen once. The specimen sequenced was PBMCs. These receptors came from a human donor in good health. Some clones in this sample may be carry-over from other donors' samples. Each CDR3 is given with its conserved first and last residue. Each record gives: D gene, V gene, clone size, J gene, CDR3 protein, CDR3 DNA. D genes are given only for firm matches. The size entry is marked missing in some rows and otherwise reads once, few, many or a size class.

>TRBD1|TRBV7-9|.|TRBJ1-3
CASSLLGQGAGNTIYF
TGTGCCAGCAGCTTATTGGGACAGGGAGCTGGAAACACCATATATTTT
>.|TRBV18|.|TRBJ1-1
CASSLSTMNTEAFF
TGTGCCAGCTCACTTTCCACTATGAACACTGAAGCTTTCTTT
>.|TRBV9|.|TRBJ1-3
CASSVGQASGNTIYF
TGTGCCAGCAGCGTAGGACAGGCCTCTGGAAACACCATATATTTT
>TRBD1|TRBV5-4|.|TRBJ1-4
CASSGGQANEKLFF
TGTGCCAGCAGCGGGGGACAGGCGAATGAAAAACTGTTTTTT
>TRBD2|TRBV15|.|TRBJ2-2
CATSRDALAGGKSGELFF
TGTGCCACCAGCAGAGATGCCCTAGCGGGAGGGAAGTCTGGGGAGCTGTTTTTT
>TRBD2|TRBV5-6|.|TRBJ2-7
CASSLDSGGAGEQYF
TGTGCCAGCAGCTTGGATAGCGGGGGGGCCGGGGAGCAGTACTTC
>.|TRBV4-3|.|TRBJ2-3
CASSQGRGSTDTQYF
TGCGCCAGCAGCCAAGGGAGGGGAAGCACAGATACGCAGTATTTT
>.|TRBV5-1|.|TRBJ2-5
CASSPDGQKEETQYF
TGCGCCAGCAGCCCCGATGGGCAGAAAGAAGAGACCCAGTACTTC
>TRBD1|TRBV10-3|.|TRBJ2-7
CAIGAGQASYEQYF
TGTGCCATCGGGGCCGGACAGGCATCCTACGAGCAGTACTTC
>TRBD1|TRBV19|once|TRBJ1-4
CASRLVGQGNEKLFF
TGTGCCAGTAGGTTAGTTGGACAGGGAAACGAAAAACTGTTTTTT
>.|TRBV7-9|.|TRBJ1-4
CASSLEGITNEKLFF
TGTGCCAGCAGCTTGGAGGGGATAACTAATGAAAAACTGTTTTTT
>TRBD1|TRBV7-9|once|TRBJ1-6
CASSPGQGGSPLHF
TGTGCCAGCAGCCCAGGACAGGGAGGATCACCCCTCCACTTT
>TRBD2|TRBV5-1|.|TRBJ2-1
CASSLGRGASGGNEQFF
TGCGCCAGCAGCTTAGGAAGGGGAGCCAGCGGGGGGAATGAGCAGTTCTTC
>TRBD2|TRBV7-8|once|TRBJ2-7
CASSLGSGTSGAYEQYF
TGTGCCAGCAGCTTAGGGTCTGGGACTAGCGGGGCCTACGAGCAGTACTTC
>.|TRBV9|.|TRBJ2-5
CASSAPGVAETQYF
TGTGCCAGCAGCGCCCCCGGGGTGGCAGAGACCCAGTACTTC
>.|TRBV15|few|TRBJ1-5
CATSSREAASQPQHF
TGTGCCACCAGCAGCAGGGAAGCCGCTAGTCAGCCCCAGCATTTT
>.|TRBV21-1|.|TRBJ2-7
CASSRTGYEQYF
TGTGCCAGCAGCCGCACGGGGTACGAGCAGTACTTC
>.|TRBV19|.|TRBJ2-5
CASSKDRQETQYF
TGTGCCAGTAGTAAGGACAGACAAGAGACCCAGTACTTC
>TRBD1|TRBV14|.|TRBJ1-2
CASSRTTGPLGYTF
TGTGCCAGCAGCCGTACGACAGGGCCGTTGGGCTACACCTTC
>.|TRBV9|.|TRBJ1-2
CASSVAQAGGYGYTF
TGTGCCAGCAGCGTAGCCCAAGCGGGGGGCTATGGCTACACCTTC
>TRBD1|TRBV7-9|.|TRBJ2-7
CASSLNIVGTGDYEQYF
TGTGCCAGCAGCTTAAACATCGTCGGGACAGGGGACTACGAGCAGTACTTC
>TRBD1|TRBV19|.|TRBJ1-2
CASRDRGFRYGYTF
TGTGCCAGTAGGGACAGGGGCTTCCGCTATGGCTACACCTTC
>TRBD2|TRBV5-1|.|TRBJ2-3
CASSLGLIGGGQHTQYF
TGCGCCAGCAGCTTAGGTCTCATCGGGGGGGGACAACATACGCAGTATTTT
>.|TRBV11-2|.|TRBJ1-6
CASSLTGDSPLHF
TGTGCCAGCAGCCTGACAGGAGATTCACCCCTCCACTTT
>TRBD2|TRBV6-5|.|TRBJ2-7
CASSYGLAGIYEQYF
TGTGCCAGCAGTTACGGGCTAGCGGGAATCTACGAGCAGTACTTC
>.|TRBV6-6|.|TRBJ1-1
CASSAAGADTEAFF
TGTGCCAGCAGTGCTGCTGGGGCGGACACTGAAGCTTTCTTT
>TRBD2|TRBV30|once|TRBJ2-3
CAWSPRGAGGWRDTQYF
TGTGCCTGGAGTCCCCGAGGAGCGGGAGGCTGGAGAGATACGCAGTATTTT
>.|TRBV6-1|.|TRBJ2-7
CASRVGAGGFYEQYF
TGTGCCAGCAGGGTGGGAGCAGGAGGATTTTACGAGCAGTACTTC
>.|TRBV6-5|once|TRBJ2-7
CASSYRDSQTEQYF
TGTGCCAGCAGTTATCGAGACTCCCAGACCGAGCAGTACTTC
>.|TRBV6-5|.|TRBJ1-2
CASTNPGVHGYTF
TGTGCCAGCACTAACCCAGGGGTTCATGGCTACACCTTC
>.|TRBV7-3|once|TRBJ1-5
CASSPGTGQPQHF
TGTGCCAGCAGCCCTGGGACTGGTCAGCCCCAGCATTTT
>TRBD1|TRBV7-6|.|TRBJ2-7
CASSLVQGTYEQYF
TGTGCCAGCAGCTTAGTACAGGGGACCTACGAGCAGTACTTC
>TRBD1|TRBV7-6|.|TRBJ2-2
CASSLGTGGSGELFF
TGTGCCAGCAGCTTAGGGACAGGGGGATCCGGGGAGCTGTTTTTT
>TRBD1|TRBV7-9|.|TRBJ1-1
CASSFTDRVVGAFF
TGTGCCAGCAGCTTTACGGACAGGGTGGTAGGGGCTTTCTTT
>.|TRBV7-9|.|TRBJ2-7
CASGGNPYEQYF
TGTGCCAGCGGAGGGAACCCCTACGAGCAGTACTTC
>TRBD1|TRBV19|.|TRBJ2-1
CASSPAGTGVGYGQFF
TGTGCCAGTAGTCCAGCCGGGACAGGGGTCGGTTACGGGCAGTTCTTC
>.|TRBV7-3|.|TRBJ1-1
CASSEHGTGTEAFF
TGTGCCAGCAGTGAACATGGGACTGGCACTGAAGCTTTCTTT
>TRBD2|TRBV13|.|TRBJ2-5
CASSPSGTRHLMTQYF
TGTGCCAGCAGTCCCAGCGGGACTAGGCATTTGATGACCCAGTACTTC
>TRBD2|TRBV7-9|.|TRBJ2-7
CASSLWIAGNGEQYF
TGTGCCAGCAGCTTATGGATAGCGGGGAATGGCGAGCAGTACTTC
>TRBD1|TRBV6-8|.|TRBJ1-4
CASNSHPGQGAANEKLFF
TGTGCCAGCAATTCCCACCCGGGACAGGGGGCGGCTAATGAAAAACTGTTTTTT
>.|TRBV5-8|.|TRBJ2-1
CASSRSGKNYNEQFF
TGTGCCAGCAGCCGCTCAGGAAAGAACTACAATGAGCAGTTCTTC
>.|TRBV18|.|TRBJ1-2
CASSHNNIYGYTF
TGTGCCAGCTCACACAACAATATCTATGGCTACACCTTC
>.|TRBV7-8|.|TRBJ1-2
CASSSYYGYTF
TGTGCCAGCAGCTCGTACTATGGCTACACCTTC
>TRBD2|TRBV10-3|.|TRBJ2-3
CAIALGEGDTQYF
TGTGCCATCGCCCTTGGGGAGGGAGATACGCAGTATTTT
>TRBD1|TRBV2|.|TRBJ1-5
CASSRDSGANQPQHF
TGTGCCAGCAGTCGGGACAGTGGTGCGAATCAGCCCCAGCATTTT
>TRBD1|TRBV6-1|.|TRBJ2-7
CASSGDSSGAYEQYF
TGTGCCAGCAGTGGGGACAGTTCGGGTGCCTACGAGCAGTACTTC
>TRBD1|TRBV11-3|.|TRBJ2-2
CASSSGTGDTGELFF
TGTGCCAGCAGCTCCGGGACAGGGGACACCGGGGAGCTGTTTTTT
>.|TRBV5-4|.|TRBJ2-7
CASSLAKGLGSYTYEQYF
TGTGCCAGCAGCTTGGCCAAGGGACTGGGTAGCTATACCTACGAGCAGTACTTC
>.|TRBV5-1|.|TRBJ1-1
CASTLTAGMNTEAFF
TGCGCCAGCACCCTGACAGCGGGCATGAACACTGAAGCTTTCTTT
>.|TRBV6-6|.|TRBJ1-3
CASIAAGSGNTIYF
TGTGCCAGCATAGCGGCAGGCTCTGGAAACACCATATATTTT
>TRBD1|TRBV5-4|.|TRBJ1-6
CASSRDRESYNSPLHF
TGTGCCAGCAGCCGGGACAGGGAGTCCTATAATTCACCCCTCCACTTT
>.|TRBV5-4|.|TRBJ2-3
CASSPGGGSTDTQYF
TGTGCCAGCAGCCCTGGGGGAGGAAGCACAGATACGCAGTATTTT
>TRBD2|TRBV4-3|once|TRBJ2-5
CASSQDASGRGTQYF
TGCGCCAGCAGCCAAGATGCCTCCGGGAGGGGGACCCAGTACTTC
>.|TRBV18|.|TRBJ2-2
CASSSRGSGHKPNTGELFF
TGTGCCAGCTCCTCGAGAGGTAGCGGTCATAAGCCGAACACCGGGGAGCTGTTTTTT
>.|TRBV5-4|.|TRBJ2-7
CASSADSYEQYF
TGTGCCAGCAGCGCCGACAGTTACGAGCAGTACTTC
>TRBD2|TRBV6-1|.|TRBJ2-5
CASSELAGGQETQYF
TGTGCCAGCAGTGAACTAGCGGGGGGGCAAGAGACCCAGTACTTC
>.|TRBV25-1|.|TRBJ2-5
CAQYRETQYF
TGTGCCCAATATCGGGAGACCCAGTACTTC